The next 5 T cell receptor beta chains were all read from a single sample in a study of T cell responses to AZD1222 COVID-19 vaccine. Libraries were prepared by immunoSEQ multiplex PCR; TCRdb keeps only in-frame clonotypes and omits some of them. The sample yields 130,000 or so clones, roughly 90% seen once. This sample comprised peripheral blood, obtained on day 0 of MenACWY control vaccination. These receptors came from an adult in good health.

The CDR3 reads CASSHRGDRSGYTF. The CDR3 DNA follows: TGCGCCAGCAGCCACCGAGGAGATCGGAGTGGCTACACCTTC. V and J are TRBV4-3 and TRBJ1-2; D ambiguous. The ends were cut back, 3 bases at V and 7 bases at J, with 15 bases in the middle. The CDR3 consists of 14 residues. Germline CDR1 and CDR2: LGHNA and YSLEER.

V gene TRBV19 combines with J gene TRBJ2-7; D might be TRBD1 (6 bases). V gave up 5 bases and J gave up 4 bases, with 18 bases separating them. CDR1 and CDR2 (germline): LNHDA, SQIVND (reference sequence). CDR3 length: 15 amino acids. This chain's CDR3 is CASSAAGQGPYEQYF. The CDR3 DNA sequence: TGTGCCAGTAGTGCCGCCGGGCAGGGGCCTTACGAGCAGTACTTC. Full variable domain (outside the CDR3, taken from reference TRBV19 and TRBJ2-7): DGGITQSPKYLFRKEGQNVTLSCEQNLNHDAMYWYRQDPGQGLRLIYYSQIVNDFQKGDIAEGYSVSREKKESFPLTVTSAQKNPTAFYLCASSAAGQGPYEQYFGPGTRLTVT.

The chain's CDR3 is CASSLGQTYNYGYTF. As DNA, the CDR3 is TGTGCCAGCAGTTTGGGACAGACTTATAACTATGGCTACACCTTC. This rearrangement joins TRBV6-5 to TRBJ1-2, with 7 bases aligning to TRBD1. Germline CDR1 MNHEY, CDR2 SVGAGI. Trimming cost V 4 bases and J 1 base; bases outside gene matches: 6. The CDR3 totals 15 residues.

V is TRBV10-3 and J is TRBJ1-1; 8 bases fit TRBD1. Germline V gene lookup returns CDR1 ENHRY and CDR2 SYGVKD. The CDR3 runs 14 residues. Unmatched junction bases numbered 8, after V lost 6 bases and J lost 5 bases. CDR3 residues: CAIRLDRVGTEAFF. In nucleotides, the CDR3 is TGTGCCATCAGGTTGGACAGGGTTGGGACTGAAGCTTTCTTT.

The V and J genes are TRBV5-1 and TRBJ2-1; D not resolved. The CDR3 spans 15 residues. With 0 bases removed from V and 10 bases from J, the gap between germline ends came to 17 bases. Per the germline V gene, CDR1 is SGHRS and CDR2 is YFSETQ. As DNA, the CDR3 is TGCGCCAGCAGCTTGGTTAAGCCAGAAGTCGGGGAGCAGTTCTTC. It yields the protein CASSLVKPEVGEQFF. Based on the CDR3 plus reference TRBV5-1 and TRBJ2-1, the full variable domain is KAGVTQTPRYLIKTRGQQVTLSCSPISGHRSVSWYQQTPGQGLQFLFEYFSETQRNKGNFPGRFSGRQFSNSRSEMNVSTLELGDSALYLCASSLVKPEVGEQFFGPGTRLTVL.